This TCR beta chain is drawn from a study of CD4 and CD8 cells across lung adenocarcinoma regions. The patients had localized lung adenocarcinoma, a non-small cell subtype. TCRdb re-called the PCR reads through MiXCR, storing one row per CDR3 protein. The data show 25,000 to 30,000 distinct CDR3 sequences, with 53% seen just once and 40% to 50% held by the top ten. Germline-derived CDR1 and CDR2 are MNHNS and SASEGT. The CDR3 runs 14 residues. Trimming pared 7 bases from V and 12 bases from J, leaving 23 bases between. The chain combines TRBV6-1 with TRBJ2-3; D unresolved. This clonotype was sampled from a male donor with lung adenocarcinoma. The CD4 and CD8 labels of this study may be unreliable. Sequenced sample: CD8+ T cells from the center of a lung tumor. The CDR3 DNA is TGTGCCAGCATAGTGGGCGGTGACGAAGAGACCCAGTATTTT. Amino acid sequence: CASIVGGDEETQYF.